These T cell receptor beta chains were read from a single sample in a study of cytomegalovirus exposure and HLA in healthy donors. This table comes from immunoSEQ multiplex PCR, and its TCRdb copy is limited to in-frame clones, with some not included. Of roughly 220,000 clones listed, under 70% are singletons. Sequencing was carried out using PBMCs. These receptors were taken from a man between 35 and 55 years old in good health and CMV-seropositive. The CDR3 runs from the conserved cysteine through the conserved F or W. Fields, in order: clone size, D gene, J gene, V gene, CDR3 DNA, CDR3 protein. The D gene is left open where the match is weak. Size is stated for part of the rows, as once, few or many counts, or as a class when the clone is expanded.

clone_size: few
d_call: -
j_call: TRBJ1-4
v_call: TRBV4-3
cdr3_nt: TGCGCCAGCAGCCAAGACGGGAGACCCAGAGAAAAACTGTTTTTT
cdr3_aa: CASSQDGRPREKLFF

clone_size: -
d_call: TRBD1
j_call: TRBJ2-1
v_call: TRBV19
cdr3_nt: TGTGCCAGTACTAGGGACAGCGTCTACAATGAGCAGTTCTTC
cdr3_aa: CASTRDSVYNEQFF

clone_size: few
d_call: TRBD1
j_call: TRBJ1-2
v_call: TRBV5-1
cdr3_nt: TGCGCCAGCAGCTTTGGCCAGGGGGTTGGTGGCTACACCTTC
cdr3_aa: CASSFGQGVGGYTF

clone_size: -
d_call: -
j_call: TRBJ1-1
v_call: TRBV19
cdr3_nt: TGTGCCAGTAGTCCCTGGGGGCAGGTCGGCACTGAAGCTTTCTTT
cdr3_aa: CASSPWGQVGTEAFF

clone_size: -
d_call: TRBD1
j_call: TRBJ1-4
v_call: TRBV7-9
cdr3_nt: TGTGCCAGCAGCCTAGGGGGCGGAACTAATGAAAAACTGTTTTTT
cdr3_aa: CASSLGGGTNEKLFF

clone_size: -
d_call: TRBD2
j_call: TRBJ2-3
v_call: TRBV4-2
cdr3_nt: TGTGCCAGCAGCCGAGGGGGCGGGGGGGCCGGGACAGATACGCAGTATTTT
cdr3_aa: CASSRGGGGAGTDTQYF

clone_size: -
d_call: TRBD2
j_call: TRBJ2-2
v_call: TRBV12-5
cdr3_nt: TGTGCTAGTGGTCCAAGCGGGGGGGCCGGCACCGGGGAGCTGTTTTTT
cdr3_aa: CASGPSGGAGTGELFF

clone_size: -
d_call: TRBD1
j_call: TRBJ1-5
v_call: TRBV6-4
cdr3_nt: TGTGCCATCACCGGGACAGGGTGGATTTTGATCCAGCCCCAGCATTTT
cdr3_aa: CAITGTGWILIQPQHF

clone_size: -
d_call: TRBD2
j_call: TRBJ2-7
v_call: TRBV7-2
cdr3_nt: TGTGCCAGCAGCTCCCGTATCGGGGGGGCTCAAGGGCCCCGATACGAGCAGTACTTC
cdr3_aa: CASSSRIGGAQGPRYEQYF

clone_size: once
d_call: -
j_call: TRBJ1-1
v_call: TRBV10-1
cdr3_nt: TGCGCCAGCAGTGAGAGGGGGGGAACTGAAGCTTTCTTT
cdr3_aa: CASSERGGTEAFF

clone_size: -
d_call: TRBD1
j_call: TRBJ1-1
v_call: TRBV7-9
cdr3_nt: TGTGCCAGCAGCAGGGGACAGGGGGACACTGAAGCTTTCTTT
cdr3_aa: CASSRGQGDTEAFF

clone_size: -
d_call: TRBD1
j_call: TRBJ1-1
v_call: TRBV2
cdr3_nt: TGTGCCAGCAGTGGGGACAGGATCTACGGGGCGGACACTGAAGCTTTCTTT
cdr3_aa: CASSGDRIYGADTEAFF

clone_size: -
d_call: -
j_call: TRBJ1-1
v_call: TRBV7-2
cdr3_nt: TGTGCCAGCAGCTTAATCAGGGTGGCTGAAGCTTTCTTT
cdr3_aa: CASSLIRVAEAFF

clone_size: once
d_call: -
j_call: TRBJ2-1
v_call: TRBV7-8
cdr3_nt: TGTGCCAGCACGAACTCCAGGGGCGTCAGCTCCTACAATGAGCAGTTCTTC
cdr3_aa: CASTNSRGVSSYNEQFF

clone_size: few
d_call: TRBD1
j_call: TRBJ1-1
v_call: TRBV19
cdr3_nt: TGTGCCGCGAAGCAGGGGGGCCCGAACACTGAAGCTTTCTTT
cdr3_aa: CAAKQGGPNTEAFF

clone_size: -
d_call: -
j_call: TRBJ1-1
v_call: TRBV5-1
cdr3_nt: TGCGCCTCCAGGGAGGATGTGAACACTGAAGCTTTCTTT
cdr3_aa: CASREDVNTEAFF

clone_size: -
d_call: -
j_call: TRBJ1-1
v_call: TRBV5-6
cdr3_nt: TGTGCCAGCAGTTCCCAGGGAAACACTGAAGCTTTCTTT
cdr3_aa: CASSSQGNTEAFF

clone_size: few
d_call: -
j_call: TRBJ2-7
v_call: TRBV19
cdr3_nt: TGTGCCAGTAGTATATTGGGCGGGGAGACCTACGAGCAGTACTTC
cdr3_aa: CASSILGGETYEQYF

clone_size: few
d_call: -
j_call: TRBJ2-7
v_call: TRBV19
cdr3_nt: TGTGCCAGTAGTAGCCTCGACAGATCCTACGAGCAGTACTTC
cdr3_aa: CASSSLDRSYEQYF

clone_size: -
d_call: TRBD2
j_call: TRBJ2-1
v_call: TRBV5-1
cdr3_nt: TGCGCCAGCAGCTTCGAGACTAGCGGGGGGGCGTTAGCCTACAATGAGCAGTTCTTC
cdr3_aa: CASSFETSGGALAYNEQFF

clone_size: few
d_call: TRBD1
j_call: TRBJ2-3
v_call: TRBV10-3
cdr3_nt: TGTGCCATCTGGACAGGGAGATACACAGATACGCAGTATTTT
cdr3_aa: CAIWTGRYTDTQYF

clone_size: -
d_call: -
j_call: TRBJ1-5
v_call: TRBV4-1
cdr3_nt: TGCGCCAGCAGCCAACATACAGGGACACCTTATAGCAATCAGCCCCAGCATTTT
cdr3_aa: CASSQHTGTPYSNQPQHF

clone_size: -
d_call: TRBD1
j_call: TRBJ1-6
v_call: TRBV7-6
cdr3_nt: TGTGCCAGCAAACGGACAGGGGACGGCTCACCCCTCCACTTT
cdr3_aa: CASKRTGDGSPLHF

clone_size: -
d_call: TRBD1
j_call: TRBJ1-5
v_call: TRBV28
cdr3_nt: TGTGCCAGCAGTTTGGGACAGGGATGGTACCAGCCCCAGCATTTT
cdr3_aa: CASSLGQGWYQPQHF

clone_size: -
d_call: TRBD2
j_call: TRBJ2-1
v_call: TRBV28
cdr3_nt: TGTGCCAGCAGTTCCTCCCAGTGGGGGGGAAGCTCCTACAATGAGCAGTTCTTC
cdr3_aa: CASSSSQWGGSSYNEQFF

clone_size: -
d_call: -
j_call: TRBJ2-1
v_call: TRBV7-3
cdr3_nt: TGTGCCAGCAGCAACAGACTAGGGAATGAGCAGTTCTTC
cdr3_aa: CASSNRLGNEQFF

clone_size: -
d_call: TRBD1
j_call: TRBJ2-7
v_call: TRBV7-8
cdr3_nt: TGTGCCAGCAGCTACTCCGGGACAGGGGTGAGTGAGCAGTACTTC
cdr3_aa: CASSYSGTGVSEQYF

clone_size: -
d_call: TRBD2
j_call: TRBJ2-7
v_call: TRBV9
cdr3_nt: TGTGCCAGCAGCGTAGGAGGGGAACGCGGGGGGTCCTACGAGCAGTACTTC
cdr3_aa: CASSVGGERGGSYEQYF